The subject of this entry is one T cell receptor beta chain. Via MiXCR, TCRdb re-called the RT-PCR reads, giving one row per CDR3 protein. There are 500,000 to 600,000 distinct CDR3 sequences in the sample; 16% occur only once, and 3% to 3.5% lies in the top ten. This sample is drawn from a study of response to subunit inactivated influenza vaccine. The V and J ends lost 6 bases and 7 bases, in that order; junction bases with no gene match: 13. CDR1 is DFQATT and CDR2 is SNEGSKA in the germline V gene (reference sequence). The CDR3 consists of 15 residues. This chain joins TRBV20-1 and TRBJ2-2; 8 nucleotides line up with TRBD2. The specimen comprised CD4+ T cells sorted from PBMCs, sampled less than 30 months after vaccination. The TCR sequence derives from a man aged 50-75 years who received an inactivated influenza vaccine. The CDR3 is CSATGTRVVGGELFF. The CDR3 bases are TGCAGTGCCACCGGGACTAGGGTTGTGGGCGGGGAGCTGTTTTTT.